These T cell receptor beta chains were read from a single sample in a study of blood T cells in healthy people across ages. One entry per CDR3 protein results from TCRdb running MiXCR on the 5' RACE reads. The top ten clones hold 9.4% of a sample with 600,000 to 850,000 distinct CDR3 sequences, around 25% of them seen once. These data are also associated with another study on T cells of mothers and their children.

Sequenced sample: blood. The receptors here all came from a boy between 10 and 17 years old in good health. CDR3s include the opening cysteine and the closing phenylalanine or tryptophan. D genes are given only for firm matches.

v_call	j_call	d_call	cdr3_aa
TRBV5-1	TRBJ2-3	-	CASSLDGVDTQYF
TRBV19	TRBJ2-3	TRBD1	CASREGTGFTDTQYF
TRBV7-9	TRBJ2-2	-	CASSLRSAPGELFF
TRBV20-1	TRBJ2-7	-	CSASGRVGYEQYF
TRBV11-2	TRBJ1-2	TRBD1	CASSQSRQGYGYTF
TRBV20-1	TRBJ2-5	TRBD2	CSLAGGKETQYF
TRBV29-1	TRBJ2-5	-	CSVGGLLKETQYF
TRBV29-1	TRBJ2-1	TRBD2	CSVLLAGPYNEQFF
TRBV29-1	TRBJ1-2	-	CSVSGDLFYGYTF
TRBV27	TRBJ2-7	-	CASSLGAGEQYF
TRBV13	TRBJ2-2	-	CASRDTQGGTGELFF
TRBV29-1	TRBJ1-1	-	CSVHLKLRTEAFF
TRBV12-3/TRBV12-4	TRBJ2-2	-	CASSLRPRGTGELFF
TRBV4-1	TRBJ2-3	-	CASSQDTDTQYF
TRBV5-6	TRBJ2-2	-	CASRGQGPYSFDTGELFF
TRBV6-1	TRBJ2-5	-	CASSPSDSAYETQYF
TRBV6-5	TRBJ2-2	TRBD1	CASKPTGGATGELFF
TRBV12-5	TRBJ2-1	-	CASGFRTGLMSSYNEQFF
TRBV11-2	TRBJ1-2	TRBD1	CASSLVQGARATGYTF
TRBV7-2	TRBJ2-5	-	CASSDEGGLETQYF
TRBV5-6	TRBJ1-1	-	CASSLQDSGFVTEAFF
TRBV11-2	-	-	CASSLDQELVNEQFF
TRBV7-2	TRBJ1-4	-	CASSLRVTNEKLFF
TRBV6-4	TRBJ1-1	-	CASSVTGRDTEAFF
TRBV28	TRBJ2-7	-	CASSSRAQRTMYEQYF
TRBV20-1	TRBJ1-1	-	CSARSGAGAGTEAFF
TRBV20-1	TRBJ2-4	-	CSADKRDLAKNIQYF
TRBV15	TRBJ1-1	-	CATSREKGADEAFF
TRBV2	TRBJ1-6	TRBD1	CASRAAGGWISPLHF
TRBV28	TRBJ1-4	TRBD1	CASSLQGESEKLFF
TRBV4-2	-	TRBD2	CASSRTSGGSGVNEQFF
TRBV2	TRBJ2-6	TRBD2	CASRSGAGTNVLTF
TRBV6-2/TRBV6-3	TRBJ1-4	-	CASTPRVASEKLFF
TRBV12-3/TRBV12-4	TRBJ2-2	-	CASSPRGGMAGELFF
TRBV2	TRBJ1-2	-	CASSPAPVRGYTF
TRBV29-1	-	TRBD1	CSVEPGQSHEQYF
TRBV6-5	TRBJ1-1	-	CASSYSIRGETEAFF
TRBV7-2	TRBJ2-1	TRBD2	CASSPPGSGRRFVF